The T cell receptor (beta chain) described here comes from a study of cytomegalovirus exposure and HLA in healthy donors. As for the study in general: Within an early data release were around 80 million unique TCRs drawn from HLA-typed donors.

Germline assignment: CDR1 MGHRA and CDR2 YSYEKL. Between the trimmed V and J ends, which lost 0 bases and 4 bases, there was a span of 10 bases. The CDR3 spans 15 residues. This clone was observed a handful of times. The same CDR3 arises from other DNA sequences in this sample as well. Use of 60 Vbeta and 13 Jbeta primers characterized the PCR. Only in-frame clones appear in the TCRdb table, and some are missing; sequencing was by immunoSEQ multiplex PCR. The table shows more than 130,000 clones, with about 80% occurring only once. This receptor was taken from a man younger than 30 in good health and CMV-seronegative. Sequenced: PBMCs. The chain carries TRBV4-1 and TRBJ2-1; a possible D gene is TRBD1 (6 bases). The CDR3 spells CASSQDRGQYNEQFF. The CDR3 bases are TGCGCCAGCAGCCAAGATCGTGGACAGTACAATGAGCAGTTCTTC.